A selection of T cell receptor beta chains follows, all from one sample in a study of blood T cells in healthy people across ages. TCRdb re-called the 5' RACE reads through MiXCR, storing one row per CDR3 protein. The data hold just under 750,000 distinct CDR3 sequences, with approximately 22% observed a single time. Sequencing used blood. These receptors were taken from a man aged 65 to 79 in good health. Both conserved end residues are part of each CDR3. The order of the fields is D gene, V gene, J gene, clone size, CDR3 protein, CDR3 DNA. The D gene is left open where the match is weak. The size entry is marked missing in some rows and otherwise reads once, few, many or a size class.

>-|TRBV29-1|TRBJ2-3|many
CSVEGGTDTQYF
TGCAGCGTTGAGGGCGGCACAGATACGCAGTATTTT
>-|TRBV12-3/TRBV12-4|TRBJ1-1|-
CASIGTVNTEAFF
TGTGCCAGCATCGGGACGGTGAACACTGAAGCTTTCTTT
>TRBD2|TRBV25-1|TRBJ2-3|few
CASSEFGSGKDTQYF
TGTGCCAGCAGTGAATTTGGGAGCGGGAAGGATACGCAGTATTTT
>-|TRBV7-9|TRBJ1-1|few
CASSFRSSEAFF
TGTGCCAGCAGCTTCCGTTCGAGTGAAGCTTTCTTT
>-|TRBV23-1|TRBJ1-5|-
CASSQSFARSSGSNQPQHF
TGCGCCAGCAGTCAATCTTTCGCAAGGAGCAGTGGGAGCAATCAGCCCCAGCATTTT
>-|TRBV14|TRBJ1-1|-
CAGSQDLGGTEAFF
TGTGCCGGCAGCCAAGATCTGGGGGGCACTGAAGCTTTCTTT
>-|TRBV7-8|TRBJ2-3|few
CASSPWGQGSTDTQYF
TGTGCCAGCAGCCCCTGGGGGCAGGGAAGCACAGATACGCAGTATTTT
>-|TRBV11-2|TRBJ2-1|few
CASSPGLALYNEQFF
TGTGCCAGCAGCCCCGGGTTGGCGCTTTACAATGAGCAGTTCTTC
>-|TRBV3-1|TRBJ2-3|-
CASTQRGNTDTQYF
TGTGCCAGCACCCAAAGGGGGAACACAGATACGCAGTATTTT
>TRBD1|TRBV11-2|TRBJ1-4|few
CASSRGTGSEKLFF
TGTGCCAGCAGCCGCGGGACAGGTAGTGAAAAACTGTTTTTT
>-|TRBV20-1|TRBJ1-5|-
CSARRDGVYNQPQHF
TGCAGTGCTAGACGGGACGGTGTATACAATCAGCCCCAGCATTTT
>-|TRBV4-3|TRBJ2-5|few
CASSQDLDGVWKTQYF
TGCGCCAGCAGCCAAGATTTGGATGGAGTGTGGAAGACCCAGTACTTC
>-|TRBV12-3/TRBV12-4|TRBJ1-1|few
CASSRIMEEAFF
TGTGCCAGCAGTCGTATAATGGAGGAAGCTTTCTTT
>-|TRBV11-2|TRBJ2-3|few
CASSLGLVASTDTQYF
TGTGCCAGCAGCTTAGGACTAGTTGCTAGCACAGATACGCAGTATTTT
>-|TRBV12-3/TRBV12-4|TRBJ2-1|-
CASRAGGAYNEQFF
TGTGCCAGCAGGGCGGGCGGAGCTTACAATGAGCAGTTCTTC
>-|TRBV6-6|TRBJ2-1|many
CASSYLSGPSVTQFF
TGTGCCAGCAGTTACTTGTCCGGACCCTCGGTTACGCAGTTCTTC
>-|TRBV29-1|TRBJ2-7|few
CSVITGSYEQYF
TGCAGCGTAATAACCGGGAGCTACGAGCAGTACTTC
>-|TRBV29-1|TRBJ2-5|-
CSVEDLGERGLTQYF
TGCAGCGTTGAAGATCTTGGTGAGAGGGGGTTGACCCAGTACTTC
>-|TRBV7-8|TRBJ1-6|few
CASSPLGRLNSPLHF
TGTGCCAGCAGCCCCCTAGGGCGGCTAAATTCACCCCTCCACTTT
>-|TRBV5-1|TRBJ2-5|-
CASSQTLGQETQYF
TGCGCCAGCAGTCAAACATTAGGACAAGAGACCCAGTACTTC
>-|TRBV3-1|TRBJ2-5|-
CASSQPQGRKTQYF
TGTGCCAGCAGCCAGCCTCAGGGGAGAAAGACCCAGTACTTC
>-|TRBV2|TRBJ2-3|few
CASSRTRNRGTDTQYF
TGTGCCAGCAGCCGGACCCGAAACCGGGGTACAGATACGCAGTATTTT
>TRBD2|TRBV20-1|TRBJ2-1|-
CSARDSSGTSGGPSYNEQFF
TGCAGTGCTAGAGATAGCTCCGGGACTAGCGGGGGACCCTCCTACAATGAGCAGTTCTTC
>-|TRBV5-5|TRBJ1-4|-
CASSLALGRRSTSEKLFF
TGTGCCAGCAGCTTGGCCCTGGGGCGGCGCTCAACTAGTGAAAAACTGTTTTTT
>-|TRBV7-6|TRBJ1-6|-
CASSQRSGNSPLHF
TGTGCCAGCAGCCAAAGGAGCGGGAATTCACCCCTCCACTTT
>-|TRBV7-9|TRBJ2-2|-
CASSPAVLTGEPFF
TGTGCCAGCAGCCCGGCCGTCCTTACCGGGGAGCCGTTTTTT
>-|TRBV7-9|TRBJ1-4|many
CASRPYRAVDEKLFF
TGTGCCAGCAGACCATACAGGGCCGTCGATGAAAAACTGTTTTTT
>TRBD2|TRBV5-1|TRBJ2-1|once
CASSLVGLVYEQFF
TGCGCCAGCAGCTTGGTAGGACTAGTTTATGAGCAGTTCTTC
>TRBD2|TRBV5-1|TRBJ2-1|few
CASSLEREGLSSYNEQFF
TGCGCCAGCAGCTTAGAGCGGGAGGGCCTCTCGTCCTACAATGAGCAGTTCTTC
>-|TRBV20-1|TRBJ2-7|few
CSARVGVEQYF
TGCAGTGCTAGAGTGGGGGTCGAGCAGTACTTC
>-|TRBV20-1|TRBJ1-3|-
CSAITGFGNTIYF
TGCAGTGCTATAACCGGGTTTGGAAACACCATATATTTT
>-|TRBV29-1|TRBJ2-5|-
CSVSFSAGLQETQYF
TGCAGCGTCTCCTTTTCGGCGGGACTCCAAGAGACCCAGTACTTC
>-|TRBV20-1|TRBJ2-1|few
CSAKADNEQFF
TGCAGTGCTAAAGCAGACAATGAGCAGTTCTTC
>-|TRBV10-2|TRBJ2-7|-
CASIERRGRTYEQYF
TGCGCCAGCATAGAGAGAAGGGGTCGGACCTACGAGCAGTACTTC
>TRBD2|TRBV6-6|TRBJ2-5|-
CASTHLAGASQETQYF
TGTGCCAGCACCCACCTAGCGGGGGCCTCTCAAGAGACCCAGTACTTC
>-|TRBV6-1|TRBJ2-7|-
CASSSFSEQYF
TGTGCCAGCAGCTCCTTTTCCGAGCAGTACTTC
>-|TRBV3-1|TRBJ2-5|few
CASSQGTVRTETQYF
TGTGCCAGCAGCCAAGGGACAGTTCGGACGGAGACCCAGTACTTC